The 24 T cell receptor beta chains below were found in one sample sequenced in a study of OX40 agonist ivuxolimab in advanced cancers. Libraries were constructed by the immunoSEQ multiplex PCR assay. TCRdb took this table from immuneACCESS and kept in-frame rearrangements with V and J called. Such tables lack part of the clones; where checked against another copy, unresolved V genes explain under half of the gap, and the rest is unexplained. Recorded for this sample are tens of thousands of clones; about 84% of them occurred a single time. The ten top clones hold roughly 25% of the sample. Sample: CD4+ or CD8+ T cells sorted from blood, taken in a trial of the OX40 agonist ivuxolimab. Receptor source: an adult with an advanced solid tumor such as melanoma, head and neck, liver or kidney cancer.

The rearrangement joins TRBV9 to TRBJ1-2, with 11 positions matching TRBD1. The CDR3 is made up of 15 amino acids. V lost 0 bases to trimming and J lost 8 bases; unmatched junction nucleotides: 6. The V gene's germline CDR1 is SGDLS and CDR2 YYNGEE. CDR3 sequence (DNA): TGTGCCAGCAGCGTAGGACAGGACAGGGGGCACGGCTACACCTTC. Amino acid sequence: CASSVGQDRGHGYTF. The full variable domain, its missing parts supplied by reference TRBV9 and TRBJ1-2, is DSGVTQTPKHLITATGQRVTLRCSPRSGDLSVYWYQQSLDQGLQFLIQYYNGEERAKGNILERFSAQQFPDLHSELNLSSLELGDSALYFCASSVGQDRGHGYTFGSGTRLTVV.

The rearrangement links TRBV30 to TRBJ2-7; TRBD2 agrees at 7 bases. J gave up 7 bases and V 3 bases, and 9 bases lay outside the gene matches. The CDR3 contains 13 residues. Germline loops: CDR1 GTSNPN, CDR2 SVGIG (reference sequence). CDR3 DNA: TGTGCCTGGAGAGGACTAGGTCCCTGGGAGCAGTACTTC. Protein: CAWRGLGPWEQYF.

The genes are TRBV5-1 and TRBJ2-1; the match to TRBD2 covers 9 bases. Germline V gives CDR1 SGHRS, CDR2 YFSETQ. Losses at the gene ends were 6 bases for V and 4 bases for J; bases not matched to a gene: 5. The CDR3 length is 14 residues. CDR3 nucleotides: TGCGCCAGCACCCTTAGCGGGGGATACAATGAGCAGTTCTTC. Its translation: CASTLSGGYNEQFF.

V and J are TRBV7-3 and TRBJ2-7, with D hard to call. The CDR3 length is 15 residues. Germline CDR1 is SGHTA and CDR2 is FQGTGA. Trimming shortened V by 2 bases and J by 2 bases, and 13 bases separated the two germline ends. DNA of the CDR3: TGTGCCAGCAGCTTAGACCCTGGCGGAACCTACGAGCAGTACTTC. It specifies CASSLDPGGTYEQYF.

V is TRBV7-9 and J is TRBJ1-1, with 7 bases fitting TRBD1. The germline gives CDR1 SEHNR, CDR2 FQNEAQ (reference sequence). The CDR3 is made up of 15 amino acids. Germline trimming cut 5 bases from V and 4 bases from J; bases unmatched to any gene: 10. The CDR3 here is CASSDRAGAGTEAFF. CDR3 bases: TGTGCCAGCAGCGACAGGGCCGGGGCGGGCACTGAAGCTTTCTTT.

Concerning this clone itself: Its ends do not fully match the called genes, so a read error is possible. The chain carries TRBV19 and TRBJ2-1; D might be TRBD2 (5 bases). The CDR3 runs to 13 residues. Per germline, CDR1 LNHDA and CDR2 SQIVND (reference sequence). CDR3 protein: CASRIASYNEQFF. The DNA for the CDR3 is TGTGCCAGTAGAATAGCGTCCTACAATGAGCAGTTCTTC.

As DNA, the CDR3 is TGTGCCAGCCCGGCGGAGGGGGAGGCAGATACGCAGTATTTT. Protein: CASPAEGEADTQYF. This sequence joins TRBV7-9 and TRBJ2-3; either TRBD1 or TRBD2 may fit D (6 bases each). The CDR3 runs 14 residues. The germline gives CDR1 SEHNR, CDR2 FQNEAQ (reference sequence). Trimming left V 8 bases short and J 4 bases short, with 16 bases between. The whole variable domain, filled in from reference TRBV7-9 and TRBJ2-3, reads DTGVSQNPRHKITKRGQNVTFRCDPISEHNRLYWYRQTLGQGPEFLTYFQNEAQLEKSRLLSDRFSAERPKGSFSTLEIQRTEQGDSAMYLCASPAEGEADTQYFGPGTRLTVL.

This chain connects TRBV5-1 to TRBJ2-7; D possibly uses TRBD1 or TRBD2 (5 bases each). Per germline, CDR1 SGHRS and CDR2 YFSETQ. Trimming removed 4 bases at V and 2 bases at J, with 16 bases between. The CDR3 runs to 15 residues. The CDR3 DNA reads TGCGCCAGCAGCCAAGGGACCATAGCGACCTACGAGCAGTACTTC. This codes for CASSQGTIATYEQYF.

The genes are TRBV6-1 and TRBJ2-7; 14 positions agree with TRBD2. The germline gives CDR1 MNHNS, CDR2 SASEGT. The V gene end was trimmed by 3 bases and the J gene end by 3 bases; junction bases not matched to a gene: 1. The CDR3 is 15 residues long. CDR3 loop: CASSEGLAGVYEQYF. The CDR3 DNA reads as TGTGCCAGCAGTGAGGGACTAGCGGGAGTCTACGAGCAGTACTTC.

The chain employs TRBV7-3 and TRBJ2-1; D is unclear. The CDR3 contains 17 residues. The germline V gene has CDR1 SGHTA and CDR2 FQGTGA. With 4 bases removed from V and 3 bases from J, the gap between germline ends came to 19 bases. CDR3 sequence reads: CASSSEHASRYYNEQFF. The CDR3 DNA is TGTGCCAGCAGCTCCGAACATGCGAGTCGGTACTACAATGAGCAGTTCTTC.

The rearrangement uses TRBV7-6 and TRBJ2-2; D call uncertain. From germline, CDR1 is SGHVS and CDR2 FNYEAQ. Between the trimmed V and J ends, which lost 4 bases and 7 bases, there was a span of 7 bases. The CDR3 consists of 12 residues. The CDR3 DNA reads TGTGCCAGCAGCTCGGAAGGCGGGGAGCTGTTTTTT. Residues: CASSSEGGELFF.

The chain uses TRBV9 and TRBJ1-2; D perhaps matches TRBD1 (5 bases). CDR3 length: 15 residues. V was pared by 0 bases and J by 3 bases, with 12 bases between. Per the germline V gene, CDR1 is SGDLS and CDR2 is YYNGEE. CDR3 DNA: TGTGCCAGCAGCGTAGGCGGGGGTGGACACTATGGCTACACCTTC. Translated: CASSVGGGGHYGYTF.

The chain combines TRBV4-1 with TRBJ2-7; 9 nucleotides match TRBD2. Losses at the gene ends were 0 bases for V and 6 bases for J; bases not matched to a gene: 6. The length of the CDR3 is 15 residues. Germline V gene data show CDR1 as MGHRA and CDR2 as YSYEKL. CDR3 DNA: TGCGCCAGCAGCCAAGATCCGGGACTAGCCCTCGAGCAGTACTTC. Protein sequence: CASSQDPGLALEQYF.

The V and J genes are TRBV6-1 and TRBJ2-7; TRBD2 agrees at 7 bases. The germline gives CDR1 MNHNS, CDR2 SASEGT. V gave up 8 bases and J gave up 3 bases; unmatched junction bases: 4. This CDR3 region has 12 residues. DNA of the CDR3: TGTGCCAGCCGAGGGAGGGTCTACGAGCAGTACTTC. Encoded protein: CASRGRVYEQYF.

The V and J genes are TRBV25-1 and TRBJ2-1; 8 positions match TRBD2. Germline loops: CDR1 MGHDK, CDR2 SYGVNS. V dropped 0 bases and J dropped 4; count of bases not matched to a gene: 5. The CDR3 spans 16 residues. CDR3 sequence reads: CASSEYFQRGYNEQFF. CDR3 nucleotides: TGTGCCAGCAGTGAATATTTCCAGCGGGGGTACAATGAGCAGTTCTTC.

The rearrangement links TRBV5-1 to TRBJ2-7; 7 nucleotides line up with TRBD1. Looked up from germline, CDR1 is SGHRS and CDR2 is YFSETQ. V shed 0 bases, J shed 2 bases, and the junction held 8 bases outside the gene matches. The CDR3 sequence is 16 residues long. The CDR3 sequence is CASSLVRTGTAYEQYF. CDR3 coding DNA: TGCGCCAGCAGCTTGGTGCGGACCGGGACAGCCTACGAGCAGTACTTC.

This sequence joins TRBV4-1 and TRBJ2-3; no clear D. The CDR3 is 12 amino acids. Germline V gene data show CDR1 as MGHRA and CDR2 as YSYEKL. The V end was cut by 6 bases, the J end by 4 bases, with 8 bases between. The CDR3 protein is CASRSPADTQYF. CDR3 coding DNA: TGCGCCAGCAGGTCGCCGGCAGATACGCAGTATTTT.

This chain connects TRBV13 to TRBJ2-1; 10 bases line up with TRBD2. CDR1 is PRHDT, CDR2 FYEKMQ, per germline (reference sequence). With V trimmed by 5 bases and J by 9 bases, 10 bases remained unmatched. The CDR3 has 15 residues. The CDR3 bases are TGTGCCAGCAGCCCCCGAGCGGGAGGGAACGGTGAGCAGTTCTTC. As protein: CASSPRAGGNGEQFF.

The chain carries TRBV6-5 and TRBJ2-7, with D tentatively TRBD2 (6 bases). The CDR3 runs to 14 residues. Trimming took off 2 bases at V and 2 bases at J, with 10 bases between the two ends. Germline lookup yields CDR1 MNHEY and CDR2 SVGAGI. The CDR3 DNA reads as TGTGCCAGCAGTTACGCGGGACTTGCCTACGAGCAGTACTTC. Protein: CASSYAGLAYEQYF.

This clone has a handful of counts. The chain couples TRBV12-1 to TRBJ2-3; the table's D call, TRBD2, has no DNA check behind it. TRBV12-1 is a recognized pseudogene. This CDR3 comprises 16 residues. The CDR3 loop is CASSFGEPIITDTQYF. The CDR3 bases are TGTGCCAGCAGCTTTGGTGAACCTATTATCACAGATACGCAGTATTTT.

The CDR3: CASSLVGADEAFF. In nucleotides, the CDR3 is TGTGCCAGCAGCTTAGTAGGGGCTGATGAAGCTTTCTTT. The chain joins TRBV7-9 to TRBJ1-1, with D perhaps TRBD1 (5 bases). CDR1 and CDR2 (germline): SEHNR, FQNEAQ (reference sequence). CDR3 length: 13 residues. Trimming stripped 1 base from V and 7 bases from J, with 10 bases between.

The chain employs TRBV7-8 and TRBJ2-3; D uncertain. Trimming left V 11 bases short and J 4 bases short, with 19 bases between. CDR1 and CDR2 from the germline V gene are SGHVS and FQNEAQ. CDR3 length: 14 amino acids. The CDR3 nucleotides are TGTGCCGCGAGCCCCCTCAGATTCGCAGATACGCAGTATTTT. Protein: CAASPLRFADTQYF. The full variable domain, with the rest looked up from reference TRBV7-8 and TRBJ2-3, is GAGVSQSPRYKVAKRGQDVALRCDPISGHVSLFWYQQALGQGPEFLTYFQNEAQLDKSGLPSDRFFAERPEGSVSTLKIQRTQQEDSAVYLCAASPLRFADTQYFGPGTRLTVL.

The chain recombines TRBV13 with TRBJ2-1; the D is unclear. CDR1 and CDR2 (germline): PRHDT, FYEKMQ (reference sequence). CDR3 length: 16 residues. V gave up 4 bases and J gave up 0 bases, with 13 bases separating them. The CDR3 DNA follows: TGTGCCAGCAGCTACAATGACGCAAGCTCCTACAATGAGCAGTTCTTC. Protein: CASSYNDASSYNEQFF.

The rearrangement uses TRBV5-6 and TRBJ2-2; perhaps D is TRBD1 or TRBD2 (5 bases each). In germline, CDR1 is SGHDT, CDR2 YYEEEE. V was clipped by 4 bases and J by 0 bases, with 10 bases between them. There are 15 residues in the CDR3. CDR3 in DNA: TGTGCCAGCAGCCCGGGGACGGCGAACACCGGGGAGCTGTTTTTT. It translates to CASSPGTANTGELFF.